This paragraph reports one TCR beta chain. What it recognizes is unknown. The CDR3 runs to 13 residues. The germline CDR1 and CDR2 sequences are MDHEN and SYDVKM. V was shortened by 11 bases and J by 0 bases, with 11 bases between the two germline ends. These data originate in a study of cytotoxic CD8 clonotypes in ibrutinib-treated CLL. Study at large: Enrolment comprised 10 to 11 relapsed/refractory and about 14 treatment-naive patients; fewer than 18 were IGHV unmutated. Whole-study findings and limits: Clonality increased with ibrutinib response but returned toward baseline at progression. Private clonotypes, not public ones, expanded at ibrutinib response.

Measured with immunoSEQ multiplex PCR; TCRdb has only the in-frame clones, and not every one. The sample holds some 200,000 clones, roughly 65% seen once. This sequence originates from a human donor with chronic lymphocytic leukemia. Material: PBMCs, obtained after 12 months of ibrutinib treatment. The chain joins TRBV28 to TRBJ1-3; TRBD1 is a possible D gene (6 bases). The CDR3 sequence: CAGGANSGNTIYF. The DNA of the CDR3 is TGTGCCGGGGGGGCCAACTCTGGAAACACCATATATTTT.